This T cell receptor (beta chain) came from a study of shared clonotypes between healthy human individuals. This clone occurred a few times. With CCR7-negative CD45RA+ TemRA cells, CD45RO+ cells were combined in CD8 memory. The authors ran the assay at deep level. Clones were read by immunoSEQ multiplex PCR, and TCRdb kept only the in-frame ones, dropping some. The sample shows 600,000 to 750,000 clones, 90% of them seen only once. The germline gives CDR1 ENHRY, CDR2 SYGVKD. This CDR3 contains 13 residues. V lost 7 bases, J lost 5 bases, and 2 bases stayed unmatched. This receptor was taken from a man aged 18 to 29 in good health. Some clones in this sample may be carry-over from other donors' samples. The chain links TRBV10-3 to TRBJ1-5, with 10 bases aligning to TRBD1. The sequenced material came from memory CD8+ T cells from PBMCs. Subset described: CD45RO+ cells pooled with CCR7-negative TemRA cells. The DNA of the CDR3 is TGTGCCATCAAAGGGACAGGGGATCAGCCCCAGCATTTT. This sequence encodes CAIKGTGDQPQHF.